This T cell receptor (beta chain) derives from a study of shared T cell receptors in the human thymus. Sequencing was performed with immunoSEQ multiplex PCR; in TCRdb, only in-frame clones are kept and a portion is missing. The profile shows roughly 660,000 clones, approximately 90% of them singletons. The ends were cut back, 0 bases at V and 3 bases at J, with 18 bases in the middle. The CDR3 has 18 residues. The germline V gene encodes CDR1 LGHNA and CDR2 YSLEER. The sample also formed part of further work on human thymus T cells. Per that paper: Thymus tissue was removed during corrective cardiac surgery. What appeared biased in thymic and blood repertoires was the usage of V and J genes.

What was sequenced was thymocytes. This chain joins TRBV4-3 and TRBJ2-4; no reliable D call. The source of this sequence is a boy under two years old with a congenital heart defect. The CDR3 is CASSQDLVVGVGKNIQYF. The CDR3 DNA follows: TGCGCCAGCAGCCAAGATTTGGTAGTTGGAGTTGGCAAAAACATTCAGTACTTC.